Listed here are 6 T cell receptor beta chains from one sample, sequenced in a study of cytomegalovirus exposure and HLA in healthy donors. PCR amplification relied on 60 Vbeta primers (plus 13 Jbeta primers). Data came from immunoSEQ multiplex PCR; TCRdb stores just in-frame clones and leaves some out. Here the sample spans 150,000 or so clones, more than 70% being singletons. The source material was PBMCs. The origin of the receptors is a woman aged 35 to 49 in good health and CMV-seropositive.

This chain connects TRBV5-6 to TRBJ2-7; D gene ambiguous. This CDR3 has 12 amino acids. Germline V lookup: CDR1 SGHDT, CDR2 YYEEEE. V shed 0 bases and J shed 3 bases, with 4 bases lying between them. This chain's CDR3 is CASSLASYEQYF. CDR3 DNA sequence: TGTGCCAGCAGCTTGGCCAGCTACGAGCAGTACTTC.

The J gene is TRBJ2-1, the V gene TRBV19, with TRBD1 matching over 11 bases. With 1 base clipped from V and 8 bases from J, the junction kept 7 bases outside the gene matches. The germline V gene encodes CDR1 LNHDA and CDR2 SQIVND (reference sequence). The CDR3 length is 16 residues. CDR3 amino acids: CASSIGGQGAFDEQFF. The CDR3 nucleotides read TGTGCCAGTAGTATAGGCGGACAGGGGGCGTTCGATGAGCAGTTCTTC. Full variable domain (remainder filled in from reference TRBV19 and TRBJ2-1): DGGITQSPKYLFRKEGQNVTLSCEQNLNHDAMYWYRQDPGQGLRLIYYSQIVNDFQKGDIAEGYSVSREKKESFPLTVTSAQKNPTAFYLCASSIGGQGAFDEQFFGPGTRLTVL.

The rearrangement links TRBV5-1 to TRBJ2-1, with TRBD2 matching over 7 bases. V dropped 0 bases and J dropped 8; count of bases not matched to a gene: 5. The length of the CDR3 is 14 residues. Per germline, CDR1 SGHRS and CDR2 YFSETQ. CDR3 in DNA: TGCGCCAGCAGCTTGGGACTAGCCGTATATGAGCAGTTCTTC. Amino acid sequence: CASSLGLAVYEQFF.

In DNA form, the CDR3 reads TGTGCCAGCCTCCACAGGGGAGGAAGTGCTAATGAAAAACTGTTTTTT. Encoded protein: CASLHRGGSANEKLFF. The rearrangement links TRBV2 to TRBJ1-4; TRBD1 aligns across 7 bases. V dropped 8 bases and J dropped 3; count of bases not matched to a gene: 12. This CDR3 contains 16 residues. The V gene's germline CDR1 is SNHLY and CDR2 FYNNEI.

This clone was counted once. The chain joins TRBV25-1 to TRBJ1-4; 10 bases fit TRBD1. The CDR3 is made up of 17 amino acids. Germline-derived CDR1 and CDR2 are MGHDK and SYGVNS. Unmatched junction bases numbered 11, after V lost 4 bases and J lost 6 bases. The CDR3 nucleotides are TGTGCCAGCAGTGGATTGGACAGGGGGGCCTATGATGAAAAACTGTTTTTT. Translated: CASSGLDRGAYDEKLFF. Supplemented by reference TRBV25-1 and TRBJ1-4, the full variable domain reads EADIYQTPRYLVIGTGKKITLECSQTMGHDKMYWYQQDPGMELHLIHYSYGVNSTEKGDLSSESTVSRIRTEHFPLTLESARPSHTSQYLCASSGLDRGAYDEKLFFGSGTQLSVL.

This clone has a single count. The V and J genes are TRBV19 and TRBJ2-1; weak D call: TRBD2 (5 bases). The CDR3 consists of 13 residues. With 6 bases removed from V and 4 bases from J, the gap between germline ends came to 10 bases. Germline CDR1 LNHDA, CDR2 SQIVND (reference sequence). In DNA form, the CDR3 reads TGTGCCAGTAGCAGCGGATCATACAATGAGCAGTTCTTC. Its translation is CASSSGSYNEQFF.